The rows below give T cell receptor beta chains drawn from one sample of a study of identical twins. TCRdb used MiXCR to reprocess the 5' RACE reads, holding one entry per CDR3 protein. This sample yields 1.5 million to 2 million distinct CDR3 sequences, of which more than 30% are seen a single time; about 0.27% belongs to the top ten. Material for sequencing was cord blood. All receptors come from a newborn girl in good health. Both conserved end residues are part of each CDR3. The D gene is left open where the match is weak. Rows give clone size only sometimes, using once, few, many, or a class for an expanded clone.

clone_size j_call v_call d_call cdr3_aa cdr3_nt
NA TRBJ2-4 TRBV14 NA CASSGPLKNIQYF TGTGCCAGCAGTGGCCCTCTCAAAAACATTCAGTACTTC
many TRBJ2-1 TRBV12-3/TRBV12-4 TRBD1 CASSPRTGAYNEQFF TGTGCCAGCAGTCCCCGGACAGGGGCCTACAATGAGCAGTTCTTC
NA TRBJ1-2 TRBV20-1 NA CSARSLAGNYGYTF TGCAGTGCTAGATCTCTCGCAGGGAACTATGGCTACACCTTC
few TRBJ2-5 TRBV7-2 NA CASSLAVLQGLETQYF TGTGCCAGCAGCTTAGCGGTACTTCAGGGTTTAGAGACCCAGTACTTC
NA TRBJ1-1 TRBV6-4 NA CASLDEAFF TGTGCCAGCTTAGACGAGGCTTTCTTT
NA TRBJ1-5 TRBV20-1 NA CSARDDVINQPQHF TGCAGTGCTAGAGATGACGTTATCAATCAGCCCCAGCATTTT
NA TRBJ2-3 TRBV27 TRBD2 CASTETSGRTDTQYF TGTGCCAGCACCGAAACTAGCGGGAGAACAGATACGCAGTATTTT
few TRBJ2-1 TRBV29-1 TRBD2 CSALTSGRSDEQFF TGCAGCGCCCTGACTAGCGGGAGGTCGGATGAGCAGTTCTTC
few TRBJ2-2 TRBV21-1 NA CASSKGTGEVSGELFF TGTGCCAGCAGCAAAGGGACAGGGGAGGTGTCCGGGGAGCTGTTTTTT
NA TRBJ2-4 TRBV20-1 NA CSAREEWGGRAGNIQYF TGCAGTGCTAGAGAAGAATGGGGGGGGCGCGCAGGAAACATTCAGTACTTC
few TRBJ2-3 TRBV3-1 TRBD2 CASSQELAEITDTQYF TGTGCCAGCAGCCAAGAGCTAGCGGAAATCACAGATACGCAGTATTTT
NA TRBJ2-7 TRBV29-1 NA CSVLTIYNEQYF TGCAGCGTTCTGACCATTTACAATGAGCAGTACTTC
few TRBJ2-3 TRBV4-1 NA CASSHVHRSLTDTQYF TGCGCCAGCAGCCACGTCCACAGGTCCCTCACAGATACGCAGTATTTT
few TRBJ2-7 TRBV4-2 TRBD2 CASSQDKERGAKPSSYEQYF TGTGCCAGCAGCCAAGATAAAGAGCGGGGGGCTAAACCGAGCTCCTACGAGCAGTACTTC
many TRBJ2-1 TRBV5-1 NA CASSLAATSYNEQFF TGTGCCAGCAGCTTAGCAGCAACGTCCTACAATGAGCAGTTCTTC
few TRBJ2-5 TRBV20-1 NA CRDFRGHQETQYF TGCAGGGACTTCCGGGGGCACCAAGAGACCCAGTACTTC
NA TRBJ2-1 TRBV3-1 TRBD1 CASSQVRWTGMGIIDEQFF TGTGCCAGCAGCCAAGTAAGATGGACAGGGATGGGGATAATCGATGAGCAGTTCTTC
NA TRBJ2-3 TRBV2 TRBD2 CASSTTSGSADTQYF TGTGCCAGCAGCACTACTAGCGGGAGCGCAGATACGCAGTATTTT
few TRBJ2-5 TRBV27 TRBD2 CASSSGLAGAETQYF TGTGCCAGCAGTTCGGGACTAGCGGGAGCAGAGACCCAGTACTTC
NA TRBJ2-5 TRBV20-1 TRBD2 CSARDPGVSGGWYQETQYF TGCAGTGCTAGAGATCCTGGAGTTAGCGGGGGATGGTACCAAGAGACCCAGTACTTC
NA TRBJ2-7 TRBV5-1 TRBD1 CASSGGQPYEQYF TGCGCCAGCAGCGGGGGACAGCCCTACGAGCAGTACTTC
NA TRBJ2-2 TRBV5-1 NA CASSLAEGTGELFF TGCGCCAGCAGCTTGGCCGAGGGGACCGGGGAGCTGTTTTTT
NA TRBJ1-4 TRBV20-1 TRBD1 CSAGDRAREKLFF TGCAGTGCTGGGGACAGGGCGCGGGAAAAACTGTTTTTT
NA TRBJ2-7 TRBV4-2 TRBD2 CASCLAGANEQYF TGTGCCAGCTGTCTAGCGGGAGCCAATGAGCAGTACTTC